This paragraph covers one T cell receptor beta chain sequence. These data belong to a study of blood T cell repertoires in COVID-19. The wider study: Both acute and convalescent COVID-19 samples were obtained from the United States, Italy and Spain. T cells, B-cell-depleted T cells, or PBMCs supplied cDNA or gDNA.

This CDR3 contains 17 residues. Deletions cut 3 bases from V and 2 bases from J, with 17 bases between. Per the germline V gene, CDR1 is SEHNR and CDR2 is FQNEAQ (reference sequence). Per the authors' pipeline: For nucleated cells, counts were estimated from reference gene primer amplification. The data were produced by immunoSEQ multiplex PCR, yet TCRdb's version contains in-frame clones alone and is incomplete. Clone size and V and J calls were adopted from that table, with D and trimming inferred from the DNA. This table holds approximately 16,000 clones, approximately 88% found once. The gene calls are TRBV7-9 and TRBJ1-3; perhaps TRBD1 as D (6 bases). Sequenced input: peripheral blood. The sequence derives from an older woman in a cohort sampled during active or convalescent COVID-19. In nucleotides, the CDR3 is TGTGCCAGCAGCTTCTCATTTACAGGGCCCACTGGAAACACCATATATTTT. Translating it yields CASSFSFTGPTGNTIYF.